These T cell receptor beta chains were read from a single sample in a study of shared clonotypes between healthy human individuals. Profiled with immunoSEQ multiplex PCR; TCRdb holds only in-frame clones, not every one. This sample yields 2 million to 3 million clones, of which 93% are seen a single time; around 0.4% belongs to the top ten. Material: naive CD4+ T cells from PBMCs. The receptors originated from a man between 18 and 29 years old in good health. Some clones in this sample may be carry-over from other donors' samples. Each CDR3 is given with its conserved first and last residue. Fields, in order: V gene, D gene, clone size, J gene, CDR3 length, CDR3 DNA, CDR3 protein. A D gene is named only where the DNA matches it firmly. Size tells how often a clone was seen (once, few, many) or the class of an expanded clone, and some rows leave it out.

v_call: TRBV4-3
d_call: -
clone_size: -
j_call: TRBJ2-3
cdr3_length: 18
cdr3_nt: TGCGCCAGCAGCCAAGAATCAACGGGGGGCAACCCCACAGATACGCAGTATTTT
cdr3_aa: CASSQESTGGNPTDTQYF

v_call: TRBV7-2
d_call: TRBD2
clone_size: -
j_call: TRBJ2-4
cdr3_length: 14
cdr3_nt: TGTGCCAGCAGCGCTGGGACTAGCGGAAACATTCAGTACTTC
cdr3_aa: CASSAGTSGNIQYF

v_call: TRBV5-1
d_call: -
clone_size: -
j_call: TRBJ2-1
cdr3_length: 16
cdr3_nt: TGCGCCAGCAGCTTTGGGATGGTCCCGAACTACAATGAGCAGTTCTTC
cdr3_aa: CASSFGMVPNYNEQFF

v_call: TRBV5-1
d_call: -
clone_size: -
j_call: TRBJ1-1
cdr3_length: 14
cdr3_nt: TGCGCCAGCAGCTTGGTATTCGGCGACACTGAAGCTTTCTTT
cdr3_aa: CASSLVFGDTEAFF

v_call: TRBV10-2
d_call: -
clone_size: once
j_call: TRBJ1-1
cdr3_length: 14
cdr3_nt: TGCGCCAGCAGTGAGCCCAGGGGAAACACTGAAGCTTTCTTT
cdr3_aa: CASSEPRGNTEAFF

v_call: TRBV28
d_call: -
clone_size: -
j_call: TRBJ2-4
cdr3_length: 15
cdr3_nt: TGTGCCAGCAGTCCACCGACAACAAGGGAAAACATTCAGTACTTC
cdr3_aa: CASSPPTTRENIQYF

v_call: TRBV18
d_call: TRBD2
clone_size: -
j_call: TRBJ2-7
cdr3_length: 15
cdr3_nt: TGTGCCAGCTCACCACCCAGCGGGGCCGGCTACGAGCAGTACTTC
cdr3_aa: CASSPPSGAGYEQYF

v_call: TRBV27
d_call: TRBD2
clone_size: -
j_call: TRBJ2-5
cdr3_length: 16
cdr3_nt: TGTGCCAGCAGGACTAAGGGACTAGCGCCTCAAGAGACCCAGTACTTC
cdr3_aa: CASRTKGLAPQETQYF

v_call: TRBV5-1
d_call: -
clone_size: -
j_call: TRBJ1-1
cdr3_length: 16
cdr3_nt: TGCGCCAGCAGCTTGTTGGTCTTGGGGAGGAACACTGAAGCTTTCTTT
cdr3_aa: CASSLLVLGRNTEAFF

v_call: TRBV4-1
d_call: TRBD1
clone_size: few
j_call: TRBJ2-6
cdr3_length: 18
cdr3_nt: TGCGCCAGCAGCCAACCCCGGGACAGGGGGCCTGGGGCCAACGTCCTGACTTTC
cdr3_aa: CASSQPRDRGPGANVLTF

v_call: TRBV7-3
d_call: TRBD1
clone_size: -
j_call: TRBJ2-2
cdr3_length: 15
cdr3_nt: TGTGCCAGCAGCCCCCGTTTGACAGGGACCGGGGAGCTGTTTTTT
cdr3_aa: CASSPRLTGTGELFF

v_call: TRBV6-4
d_call: TRBD2
clone_size: once
j_call: TRBJ2-2
cdr3_length: 18
cdr3_nt: TGTGCCAGCAGTGTCTCGGGACTAGCGGGAGATAGCACCGGGGAGCTGTTTTTT
cdr3_aa: CASSVSGLAGDSTGELFF

v_call: TRBV28
d_call: -
clone_size: -
j_call: TRBJ2-3
cdr3_length: 11
cdr3_nt: TGTGCCAGCAGCCTGACAGATACGCAGTATTTT
cdr3_aa: CASSLTDTQYF

v_call: TRBV4-1
d_call: -
clone_size: -
j_call: TRBJ2-1
cdr3_length: 17
cdr3_nt: TGCGCCAGCAGCCAAGCTTCATCTAGCGCCCAGAGGTATGAGCAGTTCTTC
cdr3_aa: CASSQASSSAQRYEQFF

v_call: TRBV28
d_call: -
clone_size: -
j_call: TRBJ2-2
cdr3_length: 16
cdr3_nt: TGTGCCAGCCTGACTCGGGCAGCCAGGAACACCGGGGAGCTGTTTTTT
cdr3_aa: CASLTRAARNTGELFF

v_call: TRBV7-8
d_call: TRBD1
clone_size: -
j_call: TRBJ2-1
cdr3_length: 13
cdr3_nt: TGTGCCAGCAGCTCAGGGGGCAGAAATGAGCAGTTCTTC
cdr3_aa: CASSSGGRNEQFF

v_call: TRBV6-1
d_call: -
clone_size: -
j_call: TRBJ2-7
cdr3_length: 14
cdr3_nt: TGTGCCACAACGTGGGCATCGGGGGCCTACGAGCAGTACTTC
cdr3_aa: CATTWASGAYEQYF

v_call: TRBV28
d_call: TRBD2
clone_size: -
j_call: TRBJ2-1
cdr3_length: 16
cdr3_nt: TGTGCCAGCAGTTTGAAAGCGGGAGGAAGTTTCAATGAGCAGTTCTTC
cdr3_aa: CASSLKAGGSFNEQFF

v_call: TRBV7-2
d_call: TRBD2
clone_size: once
j_call: TRBJ2-1
cdr3_length: 17
cdr3_nt: TGTGCCAGCAGCTTAAGCTTAGGGACTAGTGTCTCCGGTGAGCAGTTCTTC
cdr3_aa: CASSLSLGTSVSGEQFF

v_call: TRBV11-2
d_call: -
clone_size: -
j_call: TRBJ2-3
cdr3_length: 15
cdr3_nt: TGTGCCAGCAGCTTAGCTAGCGCGAGCACAGATACGCAGTATTTT
cdr3_aa: CASSLASASTDTQYF

v_call: TRBV5-1
d_call: -
clone_size: -
j_call: TRBJ2-1
cdr3_length: 14
cdr3_nt: TGCGCCAGCAGCTTGCAGGGGATAGACAATGAGCAGTTCTTC
cdr3_aa: CASSLQGIDNEQFF

v_call: TRBV28
d_call: -
clone_size: once
j_call: TRBJ2-7
cdr3_length: 11
cdr3_nt: TGTGCCAGCAGAGCAAATTACGAGCAGTACTTC
cdr3_aa: CASRANYEQYF